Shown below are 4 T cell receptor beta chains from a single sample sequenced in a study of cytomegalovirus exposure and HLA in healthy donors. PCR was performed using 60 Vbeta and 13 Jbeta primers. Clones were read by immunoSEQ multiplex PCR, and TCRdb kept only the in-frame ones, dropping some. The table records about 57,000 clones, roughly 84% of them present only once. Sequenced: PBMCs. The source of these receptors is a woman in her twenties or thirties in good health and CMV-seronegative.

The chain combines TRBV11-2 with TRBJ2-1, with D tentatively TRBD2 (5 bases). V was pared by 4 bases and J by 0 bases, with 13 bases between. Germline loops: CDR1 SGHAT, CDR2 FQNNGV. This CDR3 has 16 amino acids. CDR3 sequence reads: CASSSTRGTSYNEQFF. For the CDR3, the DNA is TGTGCCAGCAGCTCGACACGGGGTACCTCCTACAATGAGCAGTTCTTC.

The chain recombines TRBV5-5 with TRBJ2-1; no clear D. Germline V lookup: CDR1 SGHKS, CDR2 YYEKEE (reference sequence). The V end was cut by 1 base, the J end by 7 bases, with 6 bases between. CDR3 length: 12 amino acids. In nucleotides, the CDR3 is TGTGCCAGCAGCTTGTCCGGGAATGAGCAGTTCTTC. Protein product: CASSLSGNEQFF.

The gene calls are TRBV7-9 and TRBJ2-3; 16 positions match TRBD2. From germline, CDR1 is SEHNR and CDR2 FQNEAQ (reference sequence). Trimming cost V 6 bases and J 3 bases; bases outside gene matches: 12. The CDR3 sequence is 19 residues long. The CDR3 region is CASSPLGTSGGAETDTQYF. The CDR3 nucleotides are TGTGCCAGCAGTCCTCTCGGGACTAGCGGGGGGGCCGAGACAGATACGCAGTATTTT.

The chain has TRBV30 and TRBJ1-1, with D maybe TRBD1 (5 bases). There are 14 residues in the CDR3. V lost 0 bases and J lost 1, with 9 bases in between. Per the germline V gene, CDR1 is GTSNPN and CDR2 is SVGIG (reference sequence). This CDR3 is CAWSVKGPNTEAFF. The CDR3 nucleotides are TGTGCCTGGAGTGTAAAGGGGCCGAACACTGAAGCTTTCTTT.